This TCR beta chain was sequenced in a study of Ad26.COV2.S vaccination and SARS-CoV-2 variants. Study-level background: Donor was one of the participants in the Ad26.COV2.S arm of the COV1001 trial.

As to treatment: some 20 received Ad26.COV2.S at low or high dose, single or two shots; roughly 5 received placebo; per-sample allocation not given. Specimens were obtained on day 63 following the first vaccine or placebo injection. The donor was a Boston adult aged 18-55 years. Of note for this clone: The junction shows a germline mismatch at one end, possibly a read error.

The germline V gene has CDR1 MNHNS and CDR2 SASEGT. The CDR3 is 16 amino acids. Method: immunoSEQ multiplex PCR; TCRdb's copy keeps in-frame clones and lacks some. The repertoire includes some 460,000 clones, 80% to 90% of them detected once, and under 2% sits in the top ten. This clonotype was obtained from a person between 18 and 60 years old who received the Ad26.COV2.S COVID-19 vaccine or a placebo. The rearrangement uses TRBV6-1 and TRBJ2-7, with TRBD1 matching over 12 bases. The sequenced sample was peripheral blood, obtained in a trial of Ad26.COV2.S vaccine versus placebo. The DNA for the CDR3 is TGTGCCAGCAGTGCCCTTGGGACAGGGGGCTCCTCCGAGCAGTACTTC. It translates to CASSALGTGGSSEQYF.